Presented here are 10 T cell receptor beta chains from one specimen sequenced in a study of vaccination and CD4 T cells after COVID-19. Their antigens are not known. Specified treatment: roughly 10-day PBMC culture with coronavirus spike peptide pools or control peptides (ViraFEST assay). An Oncomine TCR Beta short-read assay was used to sequence the DNA from cultured CD4+ T cells. TCRdb re-analysed the PCR reads in MiXCR, keeping a single row per CDR3 protein. The table lists some 22,000 distinct CDR3 sequences, around 69% of them singletons. This material consisted of CD4+ T cells from blood, cultured in vitro, taken after SARS-CoV-2 vaccination. Source of these receptors: a human donor who received a COVID-19 vaccine.

This clonotype occurred once. The chain combines TRBV20-1 with TRBJ2-3; D uncertain. The V gene lost 5 bases and the J gene lost 1 base, with 10 bases spanning the gap. Germline CDR1 reads DFQATT; CDR2 reads SNEGSKA (reference sequence). CDR3 length: 13 amino acids. The CDR3, as DNA: TGCAGTGCTCACGGACCCGGCACAGATACGCAGTATTTT. Its protein is CSAHGPGTDTQYF.

The rearrangement links TRBV20-1 to TRBJ1-1; D gene unclear. Trimming shortened V by 6 bases and J by 1 base, and 9 bases separated the two germline ends. The CDR3 has 12 residues. The germline CDR1 and CDR2 sequences are DFQATT and SNEGSKA (reference sequence). The CDR3 DNA follows: TGCAGTGCCCCCGCGGAGAACACTGAAGCTTTCTTT. Its translation is CSAPAENTEAFF.

This chain uses TRBV6-1 with TRBJ2-1, with TRBD1 matching over 9 bases. The J segment lost 7 bases and the V segment lost 2 bases, leaving 6 bases of the junction unmatched. Germline V CDR1 and CDR2: MNHNS, SASEGT. This CDR3 comprises 15 residues. The CDR3 bases are TGTGCCAGCAGTGAATACGGGACAGGGATGAATGAGCAGTTCTTC. This codes for CASSEYGTGMNEQFF.

The rearrangement links TRBV5-4 to TRBJ2-2; TRBD2 might be the D (6 bases). The CDR3 spans 16 residues. V was pared by 0 bases and J by 6 bases, with 15 bases between. Germline V CDR1 and CDR2: SGHNT, YYREEE (reference sequence). Written as DNA, the CDR3 is TGTGCCAGCAGCTTGGATTTGGGACTCCCAGCCGGGGAGCTGTTTTTT. Translation: CASSLDLGLPAGELFF.

The gene calls are TRBV10-3 and TRBJ2-5; the D gene is possibly TRBD1 (5 bases). V gave up 1 base and J gave up 3 bases, with 9 bases separating them. This CDR3 spans 14 amino acids. Germline V CDR1 and CDR2: ENHRY, SYGVKD. The CDR3 coding sequence is TGTGCCATCAGTGAGTTCCAGGGTGAAGAGACCCAGTACTTC. Translation: CAISEFQGEETQYF.

V usage is TRBV7-9 and J usage is TRBJ2-5, with D perhaps assigned TRBD1 or TRBD2 (6 bases each). V dropped 5 bases and J dropped 5 bases, with 12 bases sitting between them. Per germline, CDR1 SEHNR and CDR2 FQNEAQ (reference sequence). The CDR3 is 13 amino acids. The CDR3 DNA sequence: TGTGCCAGCAGCCTGGGGGGCCGGGAGACCCAGTACTTC. It specifies CASSLGGRETQYF.

The chain links TRBV10-1 to TRBJ1-2; no definite D call. The CDR3 is 13 residues long. Germline V CDR1 and CDR2: WNHNN, SYGVQD (reference sequence). Trimming removed 0 bases from V and 2 bases from J, with 4 bases in between. The CDR3 coding sequence is TGCGCCAGCAGTGAGTCTCGAAACTATGGCTACACCTTC. This gives the protein CASSESRNYGYTF.

This chain links TRBV4-2 with TRBJ2-3; possible D gene TRBD2, 6 bases. Germline V CDR1 and CDR2: LGHNA, YNFKEQ. V was shortened by 0 bases and J by 4 bases, with 14 bases between the two germline ends. The CDR3 is 16 residues long. The CDR3 coding sequence is TGTGCCAGCAGCCAAGATGACCGGGGGAGAGCAGATACGCAGTATTTT. This encodes CASSQDDRGRADTQYF.

The rearrangement links TRBV19 to TRBJ2-3; TRBD2 is a possible D gene (7 bases). Germline V gene lookup returns CDR1 LNHDA and CDR2 SQIVND (reference sequence). Trimming stripped 7 bases from V and 3 bases from J, with 17 bases between. The CDR3 consists of 15 residues. The CDR3 bases are TGTGCCAGTACCCCTGGCGCGGGGGCGACAGATACGCAGTATTTT. Translation: CASTPGAGATDTQYF.

In this sample, this clonotype turned up once. V usage is TRBV30 and J usage is TRBJ1-2; D is undetermined. Germline CDR1 is GTSNPN and CDR2 is SVGIG (reference sequence). Trimming removed 1 base at V and 8 bases at J, with 11 bases between. The CDR3 spans 12 residues. This CDR3 reads CAWSGLAGGYTF. CDR3 nucleotide sequence: TGTGCCTGGAGTGGCCTCGCGGGGGGCTACACCTTC.